This TCR beta chain was identified during a study of blood T cell repertoires in COVID-19. Across the study: Samples representing acute and convalescent COVID-19 were sourced from the United States, Italy and Spain. T cells, B-cell-depleted T cells, or PBMCs provided the cDNA or gDNA that served as material.

Libraries were prepared by immunoSEQ multiplex PCR; TCRdb keeps only in-frame clonotypes and omits some of them. The sample yields around 300,000 clones, around 88% seen once. Those enrolled in Seattle joined during active infection and were followed longitudinally afterward. The CDR3 length is 12 residues. From germline, CDR1 is MNHEY and CDR2 SMNVEV (reference sequence). Trimming shortened V by 6 bases and J by 7 bases, and 12 bases separated the two germline ends. Sequencing input: peripheral blood. This chain links TRBV27 with TRBJ1-2, with TRBD1 as a possible D gene (5 bases). The TCR sequence derives from a woman younger than 45 with COVID-19, enrolled during active disease. The CDR3 coding sequence is TGTGCCAGCAGCACTGGGGGGTTTGGCTACACCTTC. It specifies CASSTGGFGYTF.